A single sample gave rise to the 26 T cell receptor beta chains below, sequenced in a study of shared clonotypes between healthy human individuals. Terminally differentiated effector memory CD45RA+ cells were excluded from the naive CD8 cells, which were CD45RO-negative and positively selected for CCR7. Here immunoSEQ multiplex PCR was the method, and the copy in TCRdb shows in-frame clones only, minus some. The sample lists about 650,000 clones, roughly 95% occurring once. Sequencing input: naive CD8+ T cells sorted from blood. The source is a woman aged 25 to 39 in good health.

V is TRBV28 and J is TRBJ2-7, with 7 bases that match TRBD1. The V gene's germline CDR1 is MDHEN and CDR2 SYDVKM. The CDR3 covers 14 residues. V shed 7 bases, J shed 2 bases, and the junction held 8 bases outside the gene matches. CDR3 bases: TGTGCCAGCACTAAAACAGGGGTTCCCTACGAGCAGTACTTC. This encodes CASTKTGVPYEQYF.

This chain connects TRBV30 to TRBJ2-3; D ambiguous. The CDR3 runs to 12 residues. The ends were cut back, 2 bases at V and 2 bases at J, with 5 bases in the middle. Germline lookup yields CDR1 GTSNPN and CDR2 SVGIG (reference sequence). DNA of the CDR3: TGTGCCTGGAGTACCCTCACAGATACGCAGTATTTT. This codes for CAWSTLTDTQYF. Filled out from reference TRBV30 and TRBJ2-3, the complete variable domain reads SQTIHQWPATLVQPVGSPLSLECTVEGTSNPNLYWYRQAAGRGLQLLFYSVGIGQISSEVPQNLSASRPQDRQFILSSKKLLLSDSGFYLCAWSTLTDTQYFGPGTRLTVL.

The CDR3 is CASGGPGGNTGELFF. CDR3 sequence (DNA): TGTGCCAGTGGCGGGCCGGGAGGGAACACCGGGGAGCTGTTTTTT. V usage is TRBV27 and J usage is TRBJ2-2; TRBD2 matches at 7 bases. CDR1 MNHEY and CDR2 SMNVEV come from the germline V gene (reference sequence). V trimming: 9 bases; J trimming: 1 base; junction bases outside the gene matches: 8. The CDR3 totals 15 residues.

This clone was seen once. The chain recombines TRBV7-9 with TRBJ1-5, with D perhaps matching TRBD1 (5 bases). Germline loops: CDR1 SEHNR, CDR2 FQNEAQ (reference sequence). The CDR3 sequence is 14 residues long. Trimming shortened V by 4 bases and J by 0 bases, and 7 bases separated the two germline ends. This CDR3 is CASSSGPSNQPQHF. CDR3 coding DNA: TGTGCCAGCAGCTCGGGACCTAGCAATCAGCCCCAGCATTTT.

The V gene is TRBV5-6, the J gene TRBJ1-1; 8 bases are a match to TRBD1. The germline CDR1 and CDR2 sequences are SGHDT and YYEEEE. J gave up 6 bases and V 4 bases, and 8 bases lay outside the gene matches. The CDR3 totals 14 residues. For the CDR3, the DNA is TGTGCCAGCAGCGCCACACAGGGGGTGGCTGAAGCTTTCTTT. This codes for CASSATQGVAEAFF.

The genes are TRBV19 and TRBJ2-7; D may be TRBD2 (6 bases). This CDR3 comprises 16 residues. Germline CDR1 LNHDA, CDR2 SQIVND (reference sequence). The ends were cut back, 0 bases at V and 4 bases at J, with 16 bases in the middle. The CDR3 DNA reads as TGTGCCAGTAGTATAGATGTAGGCGGGATGAGGTACGAGCAGTACTTC. Its translation: CASSIDVGGMRYEQYF. Looking up the rest from reference TRBV19 and TRBJ2-7 gives the full variable domain: DGGITQSPKYLFRKEGQNVTLSCEQNLNHDAMYWYRQDPGQGLRLIYYSQIVNDFQKGDIAEGYSVSREKKESFPLTVTSAQKNPTAFYLCASSIDVGGMRYEQYFGPGTRLTVT.

The chain couples TRBV7-8 to TRBJ2-3; D is ambiguous. The CDR3 has 14 residues. Germline CDR1 SGHVS, CDR2 FQNEAQ. V lost 6 bases to trimming and J lost 0 bases, with 10 bases between them. This CDR3 is CASSIFGSTDTQYF. The CDR3 DNA follows: TGTGCCAGCAGTATCTTTGGTAGCACAGATACGCAGTATTTT.

The gene calls are TRBV9 and TRBJ1-5, with 9 bases lining up with TRBD1. The germline gives CDR1 SGDLS, CDR2 YYNGEE. Trimming cost V 3 bases and J 4 bases; bases outside gene matches: 5. The CDR3 runs to 15 residues. The CDR3 sequence is CASSAGGTGNQPQHF. CDR3 nucleotides: TGTGCCAGCAGCGCGGGGGGGACAGGGAATCAGCCCCAGCATTTT.

The genes are TRBV13 and TRBJ1-1; possibly TRBD1 for D (5 bases). Per germline, CDR1 PRHDT and CDR2 FYEKMQ (reference sequence). The V end was cut by 5 bases, the J end by 4 bases, with 14 bases between. This CDR3 is built from 14 residues. CDR3 in DNA: TGTGCCAGCAGCCCCCGGGGGTCGGTCACTGAAGCTTTCTTT. The encoded protein is CASSPRGSVTEAFF. Filled out from reference TRBV13 and TRBJ1-1, the complete variable domain reads AAGVIQSPRHLIKEKRETATLKCYPIPRHDTVYWYQQGPGQDPQFLISFYEKMQSDKGSIPDRFSAQQFSDYHSELNMSSLELGDSALYFCASSPRGSVTEAFFGQGTRLTVV.

This chain joins TRBV27 and TRBJ2-2; 13 positions agree with TRBD2. CDR3 length: 18 residues. Germline assignment: CDR1 MNHEY and CDR2 SMNVEV (reference sequence). Germline trimming cut 1 base from V and 4 bases from J; bases unmatched to any gene: 6. CDR3 sequence reads: CASSLLLAGGPGTGELFF. The CDR3 nucleotides are TGTGCCAGCAGTTTATTACTAGCGGGAGGGCCTGGCACCGGGGAGCTGTTTTTT.

The rearrangement uses TRBV29-1 and TRBJ2-5; D gene uncertain. The J call may be in error: the DNA end matches TRBJ2-7 better. The CDR3 is 11 amino acids. Germline V lookup: CDR1 SQVTM, CDR2 ANQGSEA. CDR3 DNA sequence: TGCAGCGGCCTCGACGGCTACGAGCAGTACTTC. Its translation is CSGLDGYEQYF.

The CDR3 protein is CASSPAASETQYF. CDR3 nucleotide sequence: TGTGCCAGCAGCCCAGCTGCTTCTGAGACCCAGTACTTC. This sequence joins TRBV5-4 and TRBJ2-5; D remains ambiguous. CDR3 length equals 13 residues. Trimming took off 4 bases at V and 5 bases at J, with 12 bases between the two ends. CDR1 is SGHNT and CDR2 is YYREEE in the germline V gene (reference sequence).

The chain links TRBV19 to TRBJ2-7; TRBD1 agrees at 8 bases. Germline V lookup: CDR1 LNHDA, CDR2 SQIVND (reference sequence). V shed 5 bases and J 4 bases; nucleotides not matched to a gene: 10. This CDR3 contains 15 residues. CDR3 protein: CASSPLRQGSYEQYF. CDR3 DNA sequence: TGTGCCAGTAGTCCTCTTCGACAGGGGTCTTACGAGCAGTACTTC.

This clone occurred once. The chain recombines TRBV20-1 with TRBJ2-1; D might be TRBD1 (6 bases). The V gene's germline CDR1 is DFQATT and CDR2 SNEGSKA (reference sequence). Trimming stripped 5 bases from V and 9 bases from J, with 11 bases between. The CDR3 spans 11 residues. The CDR3: CSASTGGEQFF. DNA for the CDR3: TGCAGTGCTTCGACAGGAGGTGAGCAGTTCTTC.

The chain employs TRBV28 and TRBJ2-5, with 9 bases lining up with TRBD1. This CDR3 comprises 16 residues. The V segment lost 3 bases and the J segment 2 bases; nucleotides outside the gene matches: 7. Germline values: CDR1 MDHEN, CDR2 SYDVKM. The CDR3 protein is CASSFSIDRGQETQYF. CDR3 nucleotide sequence: TGTGCCAGCAGTTTTTCGATTGACAGGGGGCAAGAGACCCAGTACTTC.

The V call is TRBV5-6, the J call TRBJ1-1; tentatively, D is TRBD1 (5 bases). V gave up 4 bases and J gave up 8 bases, with 12 bases separating them. The CDR3 loop spans 12 amino acids. Germline V CDR1 and CDR2: SGHDT, YYEEEE. The CDR3 protein is CASSAGTGEAFF. CDR3 DNA: TGTGCCAGCAGCGCGGGGACGGGCGAAGCTTTCTTT.

V is TRBV11-3 and J is TRBJ2-1; 8 bases align to TRBD2. CDR3 length: 15 amino acids. V shed 5 bases, J shed 6 bases, and the junction held 9 bases outside the gene matches. The V gene's germline CDR1 is SGHNT and CDR2 YENEEA. The CDR3 is CASSPSGSISNEQFF. CDR3 DNA sequence: TGTGCCAGCAGCCCCAGCGGGAGTATCTCCAATGAGCAGTTCTTC.

V usage is TRBV5-1 and J usage is TRBJ1-2, with TRBD1 matching 8 bases. V lost 0 bases to trimming and J lost 6 bases; unmatched junction nucleotides: 1. Germline V gene data show CDR1 as SGHRS and CDR2 as YFSETQ. CDR3 length equals 13 residues. The CDR3 is CASSLDRGNGYTF. The CDR3 DNA reads as TGCGCCAGCAGCTTGGACAGGGGGAATGGCTACACCTTC.

The chain recombines TRBV4-1 with TRBJ1-1; no definite D call. The CDR3 contains 13 residues. Germline CDR1 and CDR2: MGHRA and YSYEKL. Trimming pared 0 bases from V and 5 bases from J, leaving 7 bases between. CDR3 DNA: TGCGCCAGCAGCCAAGAAGGGCGGACTGAAGCTTTCTTT. Translation: CASSQEGRTEAFF.

The rearrangement uses TRBV4-2 and TRBJ1-1; a weak D match, TRBD1 (6 bases). V lost 2 bases, J lost 8 bases, and 18 bases lay in between. Germline V gene lookup returns CDR1 LGHNA and CDR2 YNFKEQ. CDR3 size: 15 residues. DNA of the CDR3: TGTGCCAGCAGCCAACAAGAGCCCCGAGGGGGAGAAGCTTTCTTT. It yields the protein CASSQQEPRGGEAFF.

The chain joins TRBV7-9 to TRBJ2-7, with TRBD1 as a possible D gene (6 bases). The germline V gene has CDR1 SEHNR and CDR2 FQNEAQ (reference sequence). This CDR3 spans 14 amino acids. The V end lost 1 base, the J end lost 2 bases, and 9 bases lay between the germline ends. DNA for the CDR3: TGTGCCAGCAGCTTAGAAGGGGGAACCTACGAGCAGTACTTC. Its translation: CASSLEGGTYEQYF.

The rearrangement uses TRBV29-1 and TRBJ2-7, with TRBD1 matching 9 bases. The CDR3 runs to 14 residues. After removal of 6 bases from V and 5 bases from J, the junction contained 11 bases not matched to a gene. Germline CDR1 is SQVTM and CDR2 is ANQGSEA. The CDR3 DNA follows: TGCAGCGTCGGTAAGGGACAGGGAGGCAACGAGCAGTACTTC. It yields the protein CSVGKGQGGNEQYF.

On this clone: Other DNA sequences within the sample encode an identical CDR3. The chain uses TRBV19 and TRBJ2-7; the D is unclear. This CDR3 has 13 residues. Trimming stripped 1 base from V and 0 bases from J, with 4 bases between. Germline CDR1 reads LNHDA; CDR2 reads SQIVND (reference sequence). CDR3 in DNA: TGTGCCAGTAGTATAGGGCTCTCCTACGAGCAGTACTTC. This translates into CASSIGLSYEQYF.

This chain joins TRBV4-2 and TRBJ1-1; no firm D call. This CDR3 is 13 amino acids long. Per germline, CDR1 LGHNA and CDR2 YNFKEQ. V lost 4 bases to trimming and J lost 5 bases, with 11 bases between them. CDR3 region: CASSLGGRTEAFF. CDR3 coding DNA: TGTGCCAGCAGCCTCGGCGGTAGGACTGAAGCTTTCTTT.

The chain is built from TRBV10-3 and TRBJ2-3; tentative D call: TRBD2 (5 bases). Germline V CDR1 and CDR2: ENHRY, SYGVKD. V was trimmed by 8 bases and J by 5 bases, leaving 11 bases between them. The CDR3 has 12 amino acids. This CDR3 reads CAIDGERDTQYF. The CDR3 region has the DNA TGTGCCATCGATGGGGAGAGAGATACGCAGTATTTT.

The chain couples TRBV6-5 to TRBJ2-7; the match to TRBD1 covers 9 bases. V dropped 0 bases and J dropped 6; count of bases not matched to a gene: 6. CDR1 is MNHEY, CDR2 SVGAGI, per germline. The CDR3 length is 15 residues. The CDR3 spells CASSYSGDRDVEQYF. The CDR3 DNA is TGTGCCAGCAGTTACTCGGGGGACAGGGACGTCGAGCAGTACTTC.